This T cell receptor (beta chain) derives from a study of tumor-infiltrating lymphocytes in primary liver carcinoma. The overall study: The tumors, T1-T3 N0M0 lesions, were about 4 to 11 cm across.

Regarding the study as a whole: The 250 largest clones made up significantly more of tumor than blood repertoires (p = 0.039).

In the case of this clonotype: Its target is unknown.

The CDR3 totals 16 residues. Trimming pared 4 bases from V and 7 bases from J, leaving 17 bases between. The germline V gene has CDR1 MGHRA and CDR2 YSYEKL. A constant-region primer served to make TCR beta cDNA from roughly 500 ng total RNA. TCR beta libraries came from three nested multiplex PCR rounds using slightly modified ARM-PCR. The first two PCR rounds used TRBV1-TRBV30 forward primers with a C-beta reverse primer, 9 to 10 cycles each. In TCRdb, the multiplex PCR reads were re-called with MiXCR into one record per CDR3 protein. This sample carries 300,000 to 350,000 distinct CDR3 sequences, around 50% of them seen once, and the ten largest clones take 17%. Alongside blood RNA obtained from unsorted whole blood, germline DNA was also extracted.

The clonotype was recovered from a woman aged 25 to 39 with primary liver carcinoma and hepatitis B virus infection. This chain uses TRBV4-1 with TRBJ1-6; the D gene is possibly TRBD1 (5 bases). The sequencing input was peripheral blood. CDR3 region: CASSLLVRGANSPLHF. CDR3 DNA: TGCGCCAGCAGCCTCCTGGTGCGGGGCGCCAATTCACCCCTCCACTTT.